Below, 19 T cell receptor beta chains from the same sample are listed, as sequenced in a study of cytomegalovirus exposure and HLA in healthy donors. PCR was performed using 60 Vbeta and 13 Jbeta primers. Clones were sequenced by immunoSEQ multiplex PCR, and TCRdb holds only the in-frame ones, with some missing. The data show roughly 120,000 clones, around 9% seen once. Sequencing was carried out using PBMCs. These receptors all come from a man aged 40-55 years in good health and CMV-seronegative.

The V and J genes are TRBV10-2 and TRBJ2-1; 11 bases line up with TRBD2. Germline lookup yields CDR1 WSHSY and CDR2 SAAADI. This CDR3 has 17 residues. V shed 3 bases and J 4 bases; nucleotides not matched to a gene: 8. CDR3 region: CASSDFPGLAEYNEQFF. The CDR3 bases are TGCGCCAGCAGTGATTTCCCGGGACTAGCGGAATACAATGAGCAGTTCTTC.

V is TRBV6-1 and J is TRBJ1-5; 7 bases align to TRBD1. V shed 3 bases, J shed 4 bases, and the junction held 3 bases outside the gene matches. Germline V gene lookup returns CDR1 MNHNS and CDR2 SASEGT. This CDR3 has 14 residues. CDR3 nucleotide sequence: TGTGCCAGCAGTGAGAACAGGGGTAATCAGCCCCAGCATTTT. Its protein product is CASSENRGNQPQHF.

This clone was detected only a few times. The chain is built from TRBV6-6 and TRBJ2-7, with 12 bases aligning to TRBD1. This CDR3 has 13 residues. The trim removed 8 bases at V and 3 bases at J, leaving 2 bases unmatched. Germline V gene sequence: CDR1 MNHNY, CDR2 SVGAGI (reference sequence). The CDR3 coding sequence is TGTGCCAGCGGGACAGGGGGCTTCTACGAGCAGTACTTC. Its protein product is CASGTGGFYEQYF.

This sequence joins TRBV5-5 and TRBJ2-2; D may be TRBD1 (6 bases). The CDR3 consists of 16 residues. CDR1 and CDR2 from the germline V gene are SGHKS and YYEKEE (reference sequence). Trimming left V 2 bases short and J 2 bases short, with 13 bases between. CDR3 sequence reads: CASSFGGGSNTGELFF. In DNA form, the CDR3 reads TGTGCCAGCAGCTTTGGGGGCGGCTCTAACACCGGGGAGCTGTTTTTT. Full variable domain (outside the CDR3, taken from reference TRBV5-5 and TRBJ2-2): DAGVTQSPTHLIKTRGQQVTLRCSPISGHKSVSWYQQVLGQGPQFIFQYYEKEERGRGNFPDRFSARQFPNYSSELNVNALLLGDSALYLCASSFGGGSNTGELFFGEGSRLTVL.

This clone came up a few times. As DNA, the CDR3 is TGTGCCAGCAGCCCAACAGGTGGGGAAGCTTTCTTT. It encodes CASSPTGGEAFF. V is TRBV14 and J is TRBJ1-1, with TRBD1 as a possible D gene (5 bases). The germline gives CDR1 SGHDN, CDR2 FVKESK. Trimming took off 4 bases at V and 8 bases at J, with 11 bases between the two ends. The CDR3 runs to 12 residues.

This clone was detected a few times. The chain has TRBV9 and TRBJ2-3; D gene unclear. Germline values: CDR1 SGDLS, CDR2 YYNGEE. The germline V and J ends were trimmed by 0 bases and 6 bases, with 8 bases remaining between them. This CDR3 has 13 residues. CDR3 sequence reads: CASSVGGSDTQYF. The CDR3 nucleotides are TGTGCCAGCAGCGTAGGAGGCAGCGATACGCAGTATTTT.

The chain recombines TRBV14 with TRBJ1-2; D might be TRBD1 (6 bases). The CDR3 covers 14 residues. The V end was cut by 8 bases, the J end by 7 bases, with 20 bases between. Germline CDR1 reads SGHDN; CDR2 reads FVKESK. The chain's CDR3 is CASSIGGAQGGYTF. The CDR3 DNA reads TGTGCCAGCTCCATCGGGGGGGCGCAGGGTGGCTACACCTTC.

V is TRBV6-1 and J is TRBJ2-5, with D perhaps matching TRBD1 (6 bases). The CDR3 is made up of 12 amino acids. V was shortened by 6 bases and J by 5 bases, with 10 bases between the two germline ends. Germline CDR1 MNHNS, CDR2 SASEGT. The DNA for the CDR3 is TGTGCCAGCAGGGGGGCTGGGGAGACCCAGTACTTC. It specifies CASRGAGETQYF.

This chain links TRBV10-3 with TRBJ2-3, with 12 positions matching TRBD2. The CDR3 runs to 17 residues. The V gene's germline CDR1 is ENHRY and CDR2 SYGVKD. The V and J ends lost 10 bases and 5 bases, in that order; junction bases with no gene match: 16. The CDR3 reads CASAPGPSGGEGDTQYF. Written as DNA, the CDR3 is TGTGCCAGCGCACCAGGTCCTAGCGGGGGGGAAGGAGATACGCAGTATTTT.

This clone was seen more than once but under ten times. V is TRBV5-6 and J is TRBJ2-5; a possible D gene is TRBD1 (6 bases). V lost 0 bases, J lost 5 bases, and 8 bases lay in between. The CDR3 loop spans 13 amino acids. CDR1 SGHDT and CDR2 YYEEEE come from the germline V gene. CDR3 DNA sequence: TGTGCCAGCAGCTTGGCTAGGGGGGAGACCCAGTACTTC. Translated: CASSLARGETQYF.

In the case of this clone: This specimen includes other DNA sequences encoding the same CDR3. This rearrangement joins TRBV7-9 to TRBJ2-1; TRBD2 matches at 9 bases. V lost 5 bases and J lost 1; bases outside the gene matches: 6. The CDR3 covers 16 residues. Germline V lookup: CDR1 SEHNR, CDR2 FQNEAQ (reference sequence). The CDR3 is CASSPLAGSSYNEQFF. The CDR3 region has the DNA TGTGCCAGCAGCCCGCTAGCGGGGTCTTCCTACAATGAGCAGTTCTTC.

The J gene is TRBJ1-2, the V gene TRBV19, with D possibly TRBD1 on 6 matching bases. The CDR3 covers 15 residues. Per germline, CDR1 LNHDA and CDR2 SQIVND (reference sequence). Trimming took off 5 bases at V and 5 bases at J, with 18 bases between the two ends. The CDR3 reads CASSQGRAATYGYTF. The CDR3, as DNA: TGTGCCAGTAGTCAGGGGCGGGCCGCCACTTATGGCTACACCTTC.

This clone was found a few times. The sample has other DNA sequences that encode this CDR3 too. This chain connects TRBV5-1 to TRBJ1-2; no clear D gene. The V end was cut by 0 bases, the J end by 0 bases, with 6 bases between. The CDR3 is 14 amino acids. From germline, CDR1 is SGHRS and CDR2 YFSETQ. The CDR3 sequence is CASSLDSSNYGYTF. The CDR3 nucleotides read TGCGCCAGCAGCTTGGACAGTTCTAACTATGGCTACACCTTC.

The gene calls are TRBV19 and TRBJ1-1; TRBD1 matches 7 bases. Germline-derived CDR1 and CDR2 are LNHDA and SQIVND (reference sequence). The CDR3 runs 17 residues. After removal of 3 bases from V and 1 base from J, the junction contained 11 bases not matched to a gene. CDR3 in amino acids: CASSMRGGRSTNTEAFF. Written as DNA, the CDR3 is TGTGCCAGTAGTATGAGAGGGGGCCGGAGCACGAACACTGAAGCTTTCTTT.

The rearrangement joins TRBV15 to TRBJ1-1, with a possible D match to TRBD1 (5 bases). The germline CDR1 and CDR2 sequences are LNHNV and YYDKDF (reference sequence). Deletions cut 4 bases from V and 0 bases from J, with 9 bases between. The CDR3 is 14 amino acids. This CDR3 is CATSIDRMNTEAFF. The CDR3 DNA is TGTGCCACCAGCATCGACAGAATGAACACTGAAGCTTTCTTT.

The J gene is TRBJ1-1, the V gene TRBV5-5; D is unresolved. Germline CDR1 SGHKS, CDR2 YYEKEE (reference sequence). V shed 2 bases and J shed 0 bases, with 14 bases lying between them. The CDR3 has 16 residues. CDR3 amino acids: CASSLVAESVNTEAFF. DNA of the CDR3: TGTGCCAGCAGCTTAGTAGCGGAGAGTGTGAACACTGAAGCTTTCTTT. Complete variable domain (other parts from reference TRBV5-5 and TRBJ1-1): DAGVTQSPTHLIKTRGQQVTLRCSPISGHKSVSWYQQVLGQGPQFIFQYYEKEERGRGNFPDRFSARQFPNYSSELNVNALLLGDSALYLCASSLVAESVNTEAFFGQGTRLTVV.

This clone was seen a few times. This chain joins TRBV28 and TRBJ1-4; D is possibly TRBD1 (5 bases). The CDR3 length is 15 residues. Germline V gene data show CDR1 as MDHEN and CDR2 as SYDVKM. Trimming removed 5 bases at V and 4 bases at J, with 14 bases between. Written as DNA, the CDR3 is TGTGCCAGCAGTACACTTAGGAGGGGTAATGAAAAACTGTTTTTT. Encoded protein: CASSTLRRGNEKLFF.

The V call is TRBV7-9, the J call TRBJ2-5; tentatively, D is TRBD1 (6 bases). CDR3 length: 15 residues. Per the germline V gene, CDR1 is SEHNR and CDR2 is FQNEAQ (reference sequence). Trimming cost V 6 bases and J 1 base, with 15 bases left between them. The CDR3 region has the DNA TGTGCCAGCAGTCTATCGCAGGGGCCCCAAGAGACCCAGTACTTC. The encoded protein is CASSLSQGPQETQYF.

This clone was seen a few times. The chain joins TRBV19 to TRBJ2-4; D not certain. Per the germline V gene, CDR1 is LNHDA and CDR2 is SQIVND (reference sequence). With 1 base removed from V and 0 bases from J, the gap between germline ends came to 4 bases. CDR3 size: 14 residues. The CDR3, as DNA: TGTGCCAGTAGTATAGGAGTAGCCAAAAACATTCAGTACTTC. Protein: CASSIGVAKNIQYF.